This T cell receptor (beta chain) was obtained from a study of lymphopenia after photon versus proton radiotherapy. Libraries were prepared by immunoSEQ multiplex PCR; TCRdb keeps only in-frame clonotypes and omits some of them. The sample lists about 30,000 clones, approximately 95% occurring once. Trimming removed 7 bases from V and 1 base from J, with 13 bases in between. The CDR3 spans 13 residues. Germline V gene data show CDR1 as SQVTM and CDR2 as ANQGSEA. The sequence came from a woman aged 50 to 60 with cholangiocarcinoma. This chain links TRBV29-1 with TRBJ1-1, with D perhaps TRBD1 (6 bases). The material was peripheral blood, obtained from a patient treated with photon-based radiotherapy. In DNA, the CDR3 is TGCAGCGCATTACAGGGTCGGAACACTGAAGCTTTCTTT. The encoded protein is CSALQGRNTEAFF. The full variable domain, its missing parts supplied by reference TRBV29-1 and TRBJ1-1, is SAVISQKPSRDICQRGTSLTIQCQVDSQVTMMFWYRQQPGQSLTLIATANQGSEATYESGFVIDKFPISRPNLTFSTLTVSNMSPEDSSIYLCSALQGRNTEAFFGQGTRLTVV.